The entry that follows covers one TCR beta chain sequence. No antigen is known for it. Profiled with immunoSEQ multiplex PCR; TCRdb holds only in-frame clones, not every one. The sample has about 41,000 clones; around 79% are singletons. The CDR3 contains 16 residues. Germline V CDR1 and CDR2: WSHSY, SAAADI. Trimming cost V 6 bases and J 1 base; bases outside gene matches: 6. The data belong to a study of memory CD4+ T cells and cytomegalovirus serostatus. Study-level background: Healthy Belgian adult donors included roughly ten CMV-positive and more than 20 CMV-negative people.

Study-wide findings and caveats: Of 150 to 200 reported CMV TCRbeta sequences, about 67 were found in memory CD4+ repertoires. CMV serostatus prediction reached median AUC approximately 0.95, or 0.91 with US-trained model.

The sort gate was single viable CD3+CD4+CD8-CD45RO+ cells for memory CD4+ T cells. CMV serostatus came from serum IgG against pp150, pp28, p38, p52. This receptor was obtained from an adult in good health and CMV-seronegative. The chain combines TRBV10-2 with TRBJ2-5; TRBD2 matches 12 bases. Input material: memory CD4+ T cells from blood. DNA for the CDR3: TGCGCCAGCAGCGCCACTAGCGGGGGGCGCCAAGAGACCCAGTACTTC. It is translated as CASSATSGGRQETQYF.